A selection of T cell receptor beta chains follows, all from one sample in a study of human T cells and chemical hapten exposure. From the RACE reads, TCRdb called clonotypes with MiXCR, one entry per CDR3 protein. This table holds around 99,000 distinct CDR3 sequences, around 12% found once. The sample consisted of whole blood, taken in connection with sensitization to the hapten diphenylcyclopropenone (DPC). These receptors all come from a woman between 35 and 50 years old with alopecia areata. Some clones in this sample may be carry-over from other donors' samples. The CDR3 runs from the conserved cysteine through the conserved F or W. Fields, in order: D gene, J gene, V gene, clone size, CDR3 protein, CDR3 DNA. D genes are given only for firm matches. Part of the rows lack a size; the others show once, few, many or a class for expanded clones.

TRBD2 TRBJ2-1 TRBV7-3 few CASSTREVAGGYNEQFF TGTGCCAGCAGTACAAGGGAAGTAGCGGGCGGCTACAATGAGCAGTTCTTC
. TRBJ2-7 TRBV20-1 few CSARFGRVYEQYF TGCAGTGCTAGATTCGGGAGAGTCTACGAGCAGTACTTC
TRBD1 TRBJ2-7 TRBV7-9 few CASSLTGAPYEQYF TGTGCCAGCAGCTTGACAGGGGCCCCCTACGAGCAGTACTTC
. TRBJ1-1 TRBV29-1 few CSVEGGGPEAFF TGCAGCGTTGAAGGGGGGGGCCCTGAAGCTTTCTTT
. TRBJ2-5 TRBV7-2 . CASSLGGQVQETQYF TGTGCCAGCAGCTTAGGTGGGCAGGTCCAAGAGACCCAGTACTTC
TRBD1 TRBJ2-7 TRBV10-3 few CAISGGNEQYF TGTGCCATCTCAGGGGGCAACGAGCAGTACTTC
TRBD2 TRBJ2-1 TRBV12-3/TRBV12-4 many CASTSGTSANEQFF TGTGCCAGCACTTCCGGGACTAGCGCCAATGAGCAGTTCTTC
. TRBJ2-1 TRBV6-2/TRBV6-3 many CASSPERREQFF TGTGCCAGCAGTCCGGAGAGAAGAGAGCAGTTCTTC
TRBD1 TRBJ2-5 TRBV4-3 . CASSQDGAGGETQYF TGCGCCAGCAGCCAAGATGGGGCAGGGGGAGAGACCCAGTACTTC
TRBD1 TRBJ2-7 TRBV27 few CASSLSFYRDRSYEQYF TGTGCCAGCAGTTTATCGTTTTACCGGGACAGGTCCTACGAGCAGTACTTC
. TRBJ1-6 TRBV28 few CASRYNSPLHF TGTGCCAGCAGGTATAATTCACCCCTCCACTTT
TRBD2 TRBJ2-4 TRBV5-4 . CASSDRTSGTGIQYF TGTGCCAGCAGCGATAGGACTAGCGGGACCGGCATTCAGTACTTC
. TRBJ2-7 TRBV18 many CASSPPAQVYEQYF TGTGCCAGCTCACCACCGGCGCAGGTCTACGAGCAGTACTTC
. TRBJ2-1 TRBV6-2/TRBV6-3 many CATRDSSYNEQFF TGTGCCACCCGAGATTCCTCCTACAATGAGCAGTTCTTC
. TRBJ2-1 TRBV11-2 . CASSLEQYNEQFF TGTGCCAGCAGCTTGGAACAGTACAATGAGCAGTTCTTC
TRBD2 TRBJ2-3 TRBV11-2 . CASSLDAAGRPTDTQYF TGTGCCAGCAGCTTAGATGCAGCGGGACGCCCGACAGATACGCAGTATTTT
. TRBJ2-1 TRBV7-9 . CASSGGTSEQFF TGTGCCAGCAGCGGAGGGACCAGTGAGCAGTTCTTC
. TRBJ2-1 TRBV6-6 few CASGNLDLRSYNEQFF TGTGCCAGCGGAAACCTTGACTTGCGCTCCTACAATGAGCAGTTCTTC
TRBD2 TRBJ2-3 TRBV5-1 . CASSLASSGTSTDTQYF TGCGCCAGCAGCTTGGCTTCTAGCGGGACGAGCACAGATACGCAGTATTTT
TRBD1 TRBJ2-7 TRBV28 many CASSSGPGQGTDEQYF TGTGCCAGCAGTTCCGGACCGGGACAGGGAACCGACGAGCAGTACTTC